A single TCR beta chain is shown here with its context. Sequenced by immunoSEQ multiplex PCR; TCRdb stores in-frame clones only, minus some. Of some 150,000 clones detected, approximately 94% appear once; the ten largest clones hold around 6.2%. The germline gives CDR1 MGHRA, CDR2 YSYEKL. The V end lost 3 bases, the J end lost 3 bases, and 9 bases lay between the germline ends. The CDR3 contains 14 residues. The data belong to a study of control samples from healthy donors and cancer patients. The chain uses TRBV4-1 and TRBJ1-5; the D is unclear. Material for sequencing was blood. The sequence was collected from a man aged 35 to 55 in good health. The CDR3 sequence: CASSHPEYNQPQHF. The DNA for the CDR3 is TGCGCCAGCAGCCACCCCGAGTACAATCAGCCCCAGCATTTT.